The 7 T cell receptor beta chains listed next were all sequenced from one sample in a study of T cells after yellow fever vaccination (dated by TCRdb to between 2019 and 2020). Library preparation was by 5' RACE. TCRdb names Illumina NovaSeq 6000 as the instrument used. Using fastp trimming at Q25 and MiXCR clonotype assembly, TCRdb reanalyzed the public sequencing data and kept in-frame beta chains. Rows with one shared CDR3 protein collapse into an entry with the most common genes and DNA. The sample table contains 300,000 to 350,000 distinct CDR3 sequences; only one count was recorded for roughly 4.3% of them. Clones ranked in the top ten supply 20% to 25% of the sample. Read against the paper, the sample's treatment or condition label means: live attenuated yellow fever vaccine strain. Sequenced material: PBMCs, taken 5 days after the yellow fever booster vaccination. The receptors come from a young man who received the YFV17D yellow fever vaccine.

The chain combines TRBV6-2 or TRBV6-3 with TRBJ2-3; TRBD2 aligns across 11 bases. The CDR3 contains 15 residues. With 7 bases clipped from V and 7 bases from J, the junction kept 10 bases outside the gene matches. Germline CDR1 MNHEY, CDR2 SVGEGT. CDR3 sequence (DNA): TGTGCCAGCATTGCCGGGACTAGCGGCCCCAATACGCAGTATTTT. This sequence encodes CASIAGTSGPNTQYF.

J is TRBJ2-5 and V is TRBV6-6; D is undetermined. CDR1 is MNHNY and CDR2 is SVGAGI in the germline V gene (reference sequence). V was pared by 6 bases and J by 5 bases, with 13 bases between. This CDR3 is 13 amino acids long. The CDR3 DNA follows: TGTGCCAGCAGCAACGGCCCGGTGGAGACCCAGTACTTC. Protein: CASSNGPVETQYF.

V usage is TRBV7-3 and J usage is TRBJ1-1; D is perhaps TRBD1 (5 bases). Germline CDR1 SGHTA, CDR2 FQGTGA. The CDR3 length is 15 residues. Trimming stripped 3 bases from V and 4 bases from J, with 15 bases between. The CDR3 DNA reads TGTGCCAGCAGCTTGCAGGGCGCGGGTCTCACTGAAGCTTTCTTT. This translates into CASSLQGAGLTEAFF.

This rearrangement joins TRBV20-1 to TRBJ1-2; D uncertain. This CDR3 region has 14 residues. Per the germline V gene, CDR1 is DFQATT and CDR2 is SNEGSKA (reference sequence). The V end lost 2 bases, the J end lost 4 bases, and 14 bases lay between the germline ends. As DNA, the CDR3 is TGCAGTGCTAGAACCGATTTTGGGTCCTATGGCTACACCTTC. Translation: CSARTDFGSYGYTF.

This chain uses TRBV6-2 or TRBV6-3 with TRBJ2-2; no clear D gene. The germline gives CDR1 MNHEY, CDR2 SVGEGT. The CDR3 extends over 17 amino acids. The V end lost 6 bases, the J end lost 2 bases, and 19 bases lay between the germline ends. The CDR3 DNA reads TGTGCCAGCAGCCACGTCGAGGACCCTTTTAACACCGGGGAGCTGTTTTTT. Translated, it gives CASSHVEDPFNTGELFF.

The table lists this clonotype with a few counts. For the CDR3, the DNA is TGTGCCAGCAGCCTCAGCGGGGACAGGAACACTGAAGCTTTCTTT. Protein sequence: CASSLSGDRNTEAFF. The chain combines TRBV9 with TRBJ1-1, with TRBD1 identical over 7 bases. From germline, CDR1 is SGDLS and CDR2 YYNGEE. CDR3 length: 15 amino acids. V lost 4 bases, J lost 1 base, and 7 bases stayed unmatched.

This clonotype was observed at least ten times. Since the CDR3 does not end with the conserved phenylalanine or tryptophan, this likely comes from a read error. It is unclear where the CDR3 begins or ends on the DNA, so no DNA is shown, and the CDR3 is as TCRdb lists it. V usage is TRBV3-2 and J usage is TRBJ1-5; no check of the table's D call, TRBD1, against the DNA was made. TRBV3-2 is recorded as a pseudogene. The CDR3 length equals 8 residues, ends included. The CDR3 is CASSQGGL.